This T cell receptor beta chain was sequenced for a study of T cell repertoires in cytomegalovirus infection. Study-wide background: It was the public TCR beta signatures that indicated both CMV infection and matching HLA type.

Trimming cost V 2 bases and J 4 bases, with 21 bases left between them. The germline CDR1 and CDR2 sequences are MNHEY and SVGEGT. There are 18 residues in the CDR3. A single record per CDR3 protein comes from TCRdb applying MiXCR to the reads. The data contain fewer than 200,000 distinct CDR3 sequences, approximately 19% of them singletons. This clonotype has a handful of counts. The material sequenced was PBMCs. The chain couples TRBV6-2 or TRBV6-3 to TRBJ2-1; tentatively, D is TRBD2 (7 bases). The sequence was collected from a human donor in good health (CMV status not recorded). Some clones in this sample may be carry-over from other donors' samples. This CDR3 reads CASSYAPGGGGQYNEQFF. For the CDR3, the DNA is TGTGCCAGCAGTTACGCCCCGGGGGGCGGAGGACAATACAATGAGCAGTTCTTC.